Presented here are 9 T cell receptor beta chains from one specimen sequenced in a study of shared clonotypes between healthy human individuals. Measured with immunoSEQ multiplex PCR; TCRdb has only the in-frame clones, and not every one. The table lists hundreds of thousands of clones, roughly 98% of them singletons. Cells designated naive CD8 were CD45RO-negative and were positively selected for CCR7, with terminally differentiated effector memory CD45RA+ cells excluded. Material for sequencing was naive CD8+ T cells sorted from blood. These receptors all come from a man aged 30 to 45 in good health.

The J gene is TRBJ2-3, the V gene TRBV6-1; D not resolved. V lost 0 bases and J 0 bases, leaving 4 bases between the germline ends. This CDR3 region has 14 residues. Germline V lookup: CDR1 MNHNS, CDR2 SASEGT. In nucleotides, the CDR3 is TGTGCCAGCAGTGAAGCCGGGAGCACAGATACGCAGTATTTT. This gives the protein CASSEAGSTDTQYF.

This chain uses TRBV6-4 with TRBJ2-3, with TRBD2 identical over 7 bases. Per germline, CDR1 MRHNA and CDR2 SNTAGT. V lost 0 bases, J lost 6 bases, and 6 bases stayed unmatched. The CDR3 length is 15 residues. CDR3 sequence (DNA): TGTGCCAGCAGTGACTCTGCGGGAGTGGTGGATACGCAGTATTTT. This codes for CASSDSAGVVDTQYF.

The CDR3 nucleotides are TGTGCCAGCAGCTTAGTTGGCAGTGATGAAAAACTGTTTTTT. This codes for CASSLVGSDEKLFF. This chain links TRBV7-9 with TRBJ1-4, with no clear D. This CDR3 region has 14 residues. Germline V gives CDR1 SEHNR, CDR2 FQNEAQ (reference sequence). V was trimmed by 1 base and J by 6 bases, leaving 9 bases between them.

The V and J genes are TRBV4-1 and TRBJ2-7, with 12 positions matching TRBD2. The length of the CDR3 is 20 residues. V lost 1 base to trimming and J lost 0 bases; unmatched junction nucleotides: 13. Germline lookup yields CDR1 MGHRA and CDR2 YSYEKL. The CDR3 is CASSQVSAGTSGPSSYEQYF. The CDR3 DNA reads TGCGCCAGCAGCCAAGTTAGTGCCGGGACTAGCGGGCCGAGCTCCTACGAGCAGTACTTC.

The CDR3 sequence: CASSWTGAHEQYF. CDR3 in DNA: TGTGCCAGCAGCTGGACAGGGGCCCACGAGCAGTACTTC. This chain uses TRBV13 with TRBJ2-7; 9 nucleotides agree with TRBD1. V was clipped by 4 bases and J by 5 bases; unmatched bases: 3. The V gene's germline CDR1 is PRHDT and CDR2 FYEKMQ (reference sequence). The CDR3 length is 13 residues. The variable domain in full, completed from reference TRBV13 and TRBJ2-7, reads AAGVIQSPRHLIKEKRETATLKCYPIPRHDTVYWYQQGPGQDPQFLISFYEKMQSDKGSIPDRFSAQQFSDYHSELNMSSLELGDSALYFCASSWTGAHEQYFGPGTRLTVT.

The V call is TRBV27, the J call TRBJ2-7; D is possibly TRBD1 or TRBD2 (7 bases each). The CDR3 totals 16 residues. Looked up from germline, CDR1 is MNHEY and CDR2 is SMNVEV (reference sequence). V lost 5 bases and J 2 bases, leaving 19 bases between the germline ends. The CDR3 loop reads CASSPLGGGGAYEQYF. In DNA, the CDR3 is TGTGCCAGCAGTCCCTTGGGAGGGGGCGGGGCCTACGAGCAGTACTTC.

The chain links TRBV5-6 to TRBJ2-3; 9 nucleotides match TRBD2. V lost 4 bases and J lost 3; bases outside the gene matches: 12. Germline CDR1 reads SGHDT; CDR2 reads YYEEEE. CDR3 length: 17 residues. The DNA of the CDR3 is TGTGCCAGCAGCACGTTTGCGGGAGGGCCCTCGACAGATACGCAGTATTTT. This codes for CASSTFAGGPSTDTQYF.

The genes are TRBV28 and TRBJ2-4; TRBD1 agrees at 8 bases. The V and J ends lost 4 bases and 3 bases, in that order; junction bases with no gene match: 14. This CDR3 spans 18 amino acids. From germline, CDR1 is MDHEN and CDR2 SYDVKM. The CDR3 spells CASSSTLGTGFIKNIQYF. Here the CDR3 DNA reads TGTGCCAGCAGTTCCACCCTCGGGACAGGTTTCATCAAAAACATTCAGTACTTC.

The CDR3 is CASSSDRRTDTQYF. The CDR3 nucleotides are TGTGCCAGCAGCTCGGACAGGCGGACAGATACGCAGTATTTT. The chain uses TRBV7-2 and TRBJ2-3, with 7 bases fitting TRBD1. Germline trimming cut 4 bases from V and 3 bases from J; bases unmatched to any gene: 4. The CDR3 loop spans 14 amino acids. The germline CDR1 and CDR2 sequences are SGHTA and FQGNSA.